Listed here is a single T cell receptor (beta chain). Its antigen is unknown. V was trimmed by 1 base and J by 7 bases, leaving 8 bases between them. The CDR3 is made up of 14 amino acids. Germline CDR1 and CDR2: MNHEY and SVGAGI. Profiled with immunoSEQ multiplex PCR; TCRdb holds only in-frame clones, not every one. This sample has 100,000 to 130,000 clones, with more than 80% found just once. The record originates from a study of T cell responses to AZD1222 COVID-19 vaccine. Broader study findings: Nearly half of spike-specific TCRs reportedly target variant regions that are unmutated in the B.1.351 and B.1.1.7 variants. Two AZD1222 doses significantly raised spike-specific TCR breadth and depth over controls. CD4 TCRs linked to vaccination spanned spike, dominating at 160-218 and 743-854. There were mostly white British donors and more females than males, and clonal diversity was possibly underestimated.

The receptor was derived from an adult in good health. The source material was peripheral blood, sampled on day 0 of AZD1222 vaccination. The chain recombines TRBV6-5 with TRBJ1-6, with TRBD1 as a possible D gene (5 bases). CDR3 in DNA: TGTGCCAGCAGTTACTTACAGGTCAATTCACCCCTCCACTTT. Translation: CASSYLQVNSPLHF.